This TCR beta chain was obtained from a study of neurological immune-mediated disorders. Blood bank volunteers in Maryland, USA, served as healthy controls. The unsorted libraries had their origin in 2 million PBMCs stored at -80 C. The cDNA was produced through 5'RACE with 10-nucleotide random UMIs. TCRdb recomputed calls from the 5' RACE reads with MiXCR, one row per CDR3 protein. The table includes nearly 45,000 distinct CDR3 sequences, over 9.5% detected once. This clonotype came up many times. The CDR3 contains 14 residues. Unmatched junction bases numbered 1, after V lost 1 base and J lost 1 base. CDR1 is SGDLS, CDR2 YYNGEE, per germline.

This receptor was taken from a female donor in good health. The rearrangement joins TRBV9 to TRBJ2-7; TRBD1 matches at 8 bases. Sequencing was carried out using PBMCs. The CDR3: CASSVQGASYEQYF. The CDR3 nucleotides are TGTGCCAGCAGCGTACAGGGGGCATCCTACGAGCAGTACTTC.